The following is a T cell receptor beta chain sequence with its context. This clonotype was seen at least ten times. Its antigen target is currently unknown. No much larger clonotype is one base removed from it; base qualities were not supplied. The sample belongs to a study of T cells in Graves' hyperthyroidism and ophthalmopathy (dated by TCRdb to 2018 to 2020). With regard to the full study: Peripheral blood was sampled at the time of initial diagnosis, prior to any treatment. To identify TCR V-J signatures that set the groups apart, the researchers used a discovery cohort of approximately 98 patients, made up of about 44 with Graves' ophthalmopathy and about 59 with stable Graves' hyperthyroidism. An independent validation cohort of fewer than 20 hyperthyroidism patients and approximately 15 patients who later progressed to ophthalmopathy tested prospective prediction of ophthalmopathy. For training and testing, the roughly 93 patients in the discovery cohort were randomly divided in a 7:3 ratio. Thyroid tissue and blood T-cell repertoires from about six Graves' hyperthyroidism patients were also compared in the study. After blood sampling, hyperthyroidism patients were treated with methimazole at a starting dose of 30 mg daily, and ophthalmopathy patients were treated with high-dose intravenous methylprednisolone. The paper reports TCR Vbeta CDR3 sequencing of some 140 peripheral blood samples: some 41 ophthalmopathy, fewer than 80 hyperthyroidism and approximately 17 progressor patients. Study-wide findings and limitations: In validation, progression to ophthalmopathy was predicted by the model with nearly 71% sensitivity and roughly 76% specificity, a median of approximately 6.5 months before onset. No statistical method was used to fix the sample size in advance, and group allocation was not hidden from the investigators. Most expanded thyroid clonotypes (frequency above 0.001) were also detected in blood, a finding suggesting that blood repertoires may reflect thyroid immune responses. A 13 V-J signature model separated ophthalmopathy from stable hyperthyroidism, with approximately 86% sensitivity and 81% to 83% specificity in cross-validation and 80%/75% in testing.

Amplification of TCR beta CDR3 regions was carried out from RNA transcripts. For the first round of RT-PCR on the TCR CDR3, the HTBI primer set was used together with the Qiagen OneStep RT-PCR kit. A second multiplex PCR round built the libraries, followed by size selection and purification. Paired-end sequencing of the libraries was performed with 100 bp reads on an Illumina HiSeq2000. Per the authors' processing: SOAPnuke was used to process the raw data, with reads discarded if the reads contained adapters or uncalled bases, had a mean Phred below 15, or lacked an exact constant-primer or identifier match. High-quality paired reads were merged with COPE v1.2.5, and unique nucleotide sequences were defined as clonotypes. MiTCR v1.1 was used to align the clonotypes against IMGT TRBV, TRBD and TRBJ reference segments. Only V-J combinations with frequency above 0.0001, covering 99% to 99.2% of repertoires, were analysed. A TCS score was defined as the ratio of F50 (clonal expansion) to E x V (chaos), with BLOSUM62-based TCRdist applied between CDR3 peptides within each V-J. Welch's t-statistics and random forest reduced 500 to 550 V-J features to roughly 13, which were used in a naive Bayes classifier (R e1071). In-frame beta chains were kept once TCRdb had trimmed the public reads at Q25 with fastp and called clones with MiXCR. Under each unique CDR3 protein, matching rows form one entry showing the most common genes and DNA. These V and J calls originate from TCRdb's pipeline instead of the authors' own analysis. In all, the sample holds fewer than 500,000 distinct CDR3 sequences, and roughly 15% of those were seen once. Together, the top ten hold roughly 21% of the sample.

In the ophthalmopathy patients, disease was moderately to severely active, with a Clinical Activity Score of 3 or more, a NOSPECS grade of 4 or more, and a duration of less than 3 months. The study excluded patients with uncontrolled infections, other autoimmune diseases, pregnancy or lactation. Diagnoses relied on clinical symptoms, serum thyroxine and TRAb, thyroid ultrasound and orbital computed tomography. PBMCs were isolated from more than 8 ml of fresh peripheral blood by Ficoll-Paque density gradient centrifugation. Trizol reagent was used to extract total RNA, and RNA quality was then checked on an Agilent 2100 Bioanalyzer. Trimmed from V: 0 bases; trimmed from J: 2 bases; junction bases lacking a gene match: 8. CDR1 and CDR2 (MGHRA, YSYEKL) derive from the germline V gene. The CDR3 starts with the cysteine, ends with the phenylalanine, and has 17 residues. Solely the CDR3 DNA is kept, with 51 bases framed from the first base.

The sequence joins TRBV4-1 to TRBJ2-3, with 7 bases aligning to TRBD2. The receptor was derived from a woman aged 30 to 39 with Graves' ophthalmopathy. The sample comprised blood. The nucleotide sequence is given as TGCGCCAGCAGCCAAGATCCTCCAGCGGGGAACACAGATACGCAGTATTTT. Its translation is CASSQDPPAGNTDTQYF.